The rows below give T cell receptor beta chains drawn from one sample of a study of cytomegalovirus exposure and HLA in healthy donors. Only in-frame clones appear in the TCRdb table, and some are missing; sequencing was by immunoSEQ multiplex PCR. The top ten clones hold 1.5% to 2% of a sample with about 140,000 clones, roughly 80% of them seen once. Sequenced material: PBMCs. The source of these receptors is a female donor in good health and CMV-seronegative. Both conserved end residues are part of each CDR3. A D gene is named only where the DNA matches it firmly. Some rows have no size entry. The others give once, few or many, or a class for an expanded clone.

>NA|TRBV6-1|NA|TRBJ1-1
CASSEASPGNTEAFF
TGTGCCAGCAGTGAAGCGAGCCCAGGCAACACTGAAGCTTTCTTT
>NA|TRBV7-9|few|TRBJ1-2
CSSSLGALVRGDGYTF
TGTTCCAGCAGCTTAGGCGCTTTGGTCCGGGGGGATGGCTACACCTTC
>NA|TRBV10-1|NA|TRBJ1-5
CASSDSYQPQHF
TGCGCCAGCAGTGATTCCTATCAGCCCCAGCATTTT
>NA|TRBV5-1|NA|TRBJ2-5
CASSLGNRGLAGETQYF
TGCGCCAGCAGCTTGGGTAACAGGGGACTGGCAGGGGAGACCCAGTACTTC
>TRBD1|TRBV19|NA|TRBJ1-5
CASSPRDRGGQPQHF
TGTGCCAGTAGTCCCCGGGACAGGGGGGGTCAGCCCCAGCATTTT
>TRBD1|TRBV6-1|once|TRBJ1-4
CASRRGTGEKLFF
TGTGCCAGCAGGCGGGGGACAGGGGAAAAACTGTTTTTT
>NA|TRBV28|NA|TRBJ2-7
CASSFKMSDNPPYEQYF
TGTGCCAGCAGTTTCAAGATGTCGGACAATCCACCCTACGAGCAGTACTTC
>TRBD1|TRBV6-1|NA|TRBJ1-2
CASIRGQGANYGYTF
TGTGCCAGCATCCGCGGACAGGGGGCTAACTATGGCTACACCTTC
>NA|TRBV2|few|TRBJ1-2
CASSEKPNYGYTF
TGTGCCAGCAGTGAAAAGCCTAACTATGGCTACACCTTC
>TRBD1|TRBV27|NA|TRBJ2-7
CASSFITGDEQYF
TGTGCCAGCAGTTTCATCACAGGGGACGAGCAGTACTTC
>NA|TRBV19|NA|TRBJ2-7
CASSLAFTSPSYYEQYF
TGTGCCAGTAGTTTAGCCTTTACAAGTCCTTCATACTACGAGCAGTACTTC
>NA|TRBV7-8|NA|TRBJ1-2
CASSPGGKSNVDGYTF
TGTGCCAGCAGCCCAGGAGGGAAATCCAATGTTGATGGCTACACCTTC
>NA|TRBV12-5|NA|TRBJ2-7
CASGSGTRARSYEQYF
TGTGCTAGTGGCTCCGGGACAAGGGCCCGCTCCTACGAGCAGTACTTC
>TRBD1|TRBV9|NA|TRBJ2-7
CASSDRDRGYEQYF
TGTGCCAGCAGCGACCGGGACAGGGGTTACGAGCAGTACTTC
>NA|TRBV30|few|TRBJ1-1
CAWEEQPNTEAFF
TGTGCCTGGGAAGAGCAACCCAACACTGAAGCTTTCTTT
>NA|TRBV7-9|few|TRBJ1-1
CASRTHDTEAFF
TGTGCCAGCAGAACACACGACACTGAAGCTTTCTTT
>NA|TRBV9|once|TRBJ2-3
CASSVRGQSTDTQYF
TGTGCCAGCAGCGTACGCGGACAGAGCACAGATACGCAGTATTTT
>TRBD2|TRBV6-1|NA|TRBJ2-1
CASSEYIGGAGDEQFF
TGTGCCAGCAGTGAATATATCGGGGGGGCCGGCGATGAGCAGTTCTTC
>TRBD1|TRBV7-7|NA|TRBJ2-3
CASSLGDRAGLSDPNTQYF
TGTGCCAGCAGCTTAGGGGACAGGGCCGGACTTAGTGACCCGAATACGCAGTATTTT
>NA|TRBV19|NA|TRBJ2-1
CASTNPVSGNYNEQFF
TGTGCCAGTACCAACCCGGTTAGCGGAAACTACAATGAGCAGTTCTTC
>NA|TRBV27|NA|TRBJ2-2
CASRGGAGELFF
TGTGCCAGCAGAGGGGGGGCCGGGGAGCTGTTTTTT
>TRBD2|TRBV6-5|NA|TRBJ2-7
CASSLFGGSYEQYF
TGTGCCAGCAGTCTATTCGGGGGGTCCTACGAGCAGTACTTC
>TRBD1|TRBV15|few|TRBJ1-1
CATSRVTGVGTEAFF
TGTGCCACCAGCAGGGTAACAGGGGTTGGCACTGAAGCTTTCTTT
>NA|TRBV19|few|TRBJ1-2
CATRDTRLYGYTF
TGTGCCACTCGGGACACACGTCTTTATGGCTACACCTTC
>TRBD1|TRBV6-6|NA|TRBJ1-1
CASSQQGYSEAFF
TGTGCCAGCAGCCAACAGGGGTATTCTGAAGCTTTCTTT
>NA|TRBV6-6|NA|TRBJ2-3
CASSYGREPSTDTQYF
TGTGCCAGCAGTTACGGGCGGGAACCTAGCACAGATACGCAGTATTTT
>TRBD1|TRBV9|NA|TRBJ2-2
CASSIIPTGVNTGELFF
TGTGCCAGCAGCATAATACCGACAGGGGTCAACACCGGGGAGCTGTTTTTT
>NA|TRBV6-6|once|TRBJ1-1
CASAAPTTGTEAFF
TGTGCCAGCGCCGCCCCCACCACAGGGACTGAAGCTTTCTTT
>TRBD1|TRBV28|NA|TRBJ1-2
CASSLTPQGAGYTF
TGTGCCAGCAGTCTAACCCCACAGGGGGCTGGCTACACCTTC
>TRBD1|TRBV14|NA|TRBJ1-6
CASSQAGGYNSPLHF
TGTGCCAGCAGCCAAGCAGGGGGCTATAATTCACCCCTCCACTTT
>TRBD2|TRBV10-1|NA|TRBJ2-7
CASSDPGLAGDEQYF
TGCGCCAGCAGTGATCCGGGACTAGCGGGAGACGAGCAGTACTTC
>TRBD1|TRBV7-3|NA|TRBJ2-3
CASSSPATGGTDTQYF
TGTGCCAGCAGCTCCCCGGCTACAGGGGGCACAGATACGCAGTATTTT
>NA|TRBV19|NA|TRBJ1-2
CASSLPTVRIDGYTF
TGTGCCAGTAGTCTCCCGACAGTGCGGATCGATGGCTACACCTTC
>TRBD1|TRBV23-1|NA|TRBJ1-5
CASSQSRDRGCRNQPQHF
TGCGCCAGCAGTCAATCGAGGGACAGGGGTTGTCGCAATCAGCCCCAGCATTTT
>NA|TRBV9|NA|TRBJ2-1
CASSGVPGQTYNEQFF
TGTGCCAGCAGCGGGGTACCGGGACAAACCTACAATGAGCAGTTCTTC
>TRBD1|TRBV9|NA|TRBJ2-7
CASSVEAGGGYEQYF
TGTGCCAGCAGCGTAGAGGCAGGGGGCGGGTACGAGCAGTACTTC
>NA|TRBV28|few|TRBJ1-1
CASSSDKTWKLNMNTEAFF
TGTGCCAGCAGTTCGGACAAGACTTGGAAACTTAACATGAACACTGAAGCTTTCTTT
>TRBD1|TRBV4-1|few|TRBJ1-2
CASRDSNYGYTF
TGCGCCAGCCGGGACAGTAACTATGGCTACACCTTC
>NA|TRBV6-5|NA|TRBJ1-4
CASSGADVANEKLFF
TGTGCCAGCAGTGGGGCCGACGTGGCTAATGAAAAACTGTTTTTT
>NA|TRBV11-2|few|TRBJ1-4
CASSPGGANEKLFF
TGTGCCAGCAGCCCGGGGGGGGCTAATGAAAAACTGTTTTTT
>NA|TRBV7-2|NA|TRBJ1-1
CASSPWTGSVTTEAFF
TGTGCCAGCAGCCCGTGGACGGGGTCGGTGACCACTGAAGCTTTCTTT
>NA|TRBV19|NA|TRBJ2-3
CASSFKGIRSSGHFTDTQYF
TGTGCCAGTAGTTTTAAAGGGATCCGATCCTCTGGACACTTCACAGATACGCAGTATTTT
>NA|TRBV9|once|TRBJ1-4
CASSLKSDYNEKLFF
TGTGCCAGCAGCTTAAAGTCGGACTACAATGAAAAACTGTTTTTT
>NA|TRBV5-6|few|TRBJ2-1
CASRFTGYNEQFF
TGTGCCAGCAGGTTTACAGGGTACAATGAGCAGTTCTTC
>NA|TRBV5-1|NA|TRBJ1-2
CASSDQPGSNYGYTF
TGCGCCAGTTCCGACCAACCGGGTTCCAACTATGGCTACACCTTC
>NA|TRBV27|NA|TRBJ2-1
CASSLRDSSSYNEQFF
TGTGCCAGCAGTTTGCGGGACAGCAGCTCCTACAATGAGCAGTTCTTC
>NA|TRBV6-1|few|TRBJ1-3
CASRDRDSGNTIYF
TGTGCCAGCAGAGACAGAGATTCTGGAAACACCATATATTTT
>TRBD1|TRBV18|NA|TRBJ1-2
CASSPAQGNYGYTF
TGTGCCAGCTCACCGGCACAGGGGAACTATGGCTACACCTTC
>NA|TRBV28|NA|TRBJ1-1
CASSPSGSGLPKAFF
TGTGCCAGCAGTCCATCGGGCAGCGGGCTCCCAAAAGCTTTCTTT
>NA|TRBV25-1|few|TRBJ2-3
CASRGMADTQYF
TGTGCCAGCCGGGGAATGGCAGATACGCAGTATTTT
>NA|TRBV5-4|NA|TRBJ1-1
CASSSETENTEAFF
TGTGCCAGCAGCTCCGAGACAGAGAACACTGAAGCTTTCTTT
>TRBD2|TRBV27|NA|TRBJ2-3
CASSLTGTSGRTDTQYF
TGTGCCAGCAGCCTGACCGGGACTAGCGGGAGGACAGATACGCAGTATTTT
>NA|TRBV7-7|NA|TRBJ2-1
CASSLADTGLNEQFF
TGTGCTAGCAGCTTAGCGGACACAGGATTGAATGAGCAGTTCTTC
>NA|TRBV7-9|NA|TRBJ2-1
CASSLARGHSYNEQFF
TGTGCCAGCAGCTTAGCGCGGGGGCACTCCTACAATGAGCAGTTCTTC
>NA|TRBV5-4|NA|TRBJ2-3
CASSFAGTDMQYF
TGTGCCAGCAGCTTCGCGGGCACAGATATGCAGTATTTT
>NA|TRBV2|NA|TRBJ1-6
CASTDTISPLHF
TGTGCCAGCACAGATACGATTTCACCCCTCCACTTT
>NA|TRBV7-9|once|TRBJ2-7
CASSLDPSYEQYF
TGTGCCAGCAGCTTAGATCCTTCCTACGAGCAGTACTTC
>NA|TRBV19|once|TRBJ1-5
CASSKVVGATNQPQHF
TGTGCCAGTAGTAAAGTGGTTGGGGCAACCAATCAGCCCCAGCATTTT
>TRBD2|TRBV19|NA|TRBJ2-2
CASTQLGGRNTGELFF
TGTGCCAGTACTCAACTGGGCGGGAGAAACACCGGGGAGCTGTTTTTT
>NA|TRBV6-5|few|TRBJ2-2
CASSSSTGSVTGELFF
TGTGCCAGCAGTTCCTCAACAGGGTCGGTCACCGGGGAGCTGTTTTTT